This T cell receptor (beta chain) was documented in a study of cytomegalovirus exposure and HLA in healthy donors. The length of the CDR3 is 15 residues. Germline trimming cut 3 bases from V and 6 bases from J; bases unmatched to any gene: 11. Germline values: CDR1 MNHEY, CDR2 SMNVEV (reference sequence). 13 Jbeta primers and 60 Vbeta primers were used for the PCR. Some clones are missing from TCRdb's copy, which holds only in-frame ones; the method was immunoSEQ multiplex PCR. This sample yields about 160,000 clones, of which 80% are seen a single time; around 4.5% belongs to the top ten. This chain uses TRBV27 with TRBJ2-7; TRBD2 aligns across 7 bases. Sequencing was performed on PBMCs. This receptor was identified in a man aged 25 to 45 in good health and CMV-seronegative. CDR3 sequence reads: CASSFRGSQSGEQYF. The CDR3 nucleotides are TGTGCCAGCAGTTTTCGCGGGAGCCAATCGGGCGAGCAGTACTTC.